This note documents a single T cell receptor beta chain sequence. Its antigen is unknown. The sample holds no much larger clone one base away, and base qualities are not on file. Taken from the germline V gene (reference sequence), the CDR1 and CDR2 loops are SEHNR and FQNEAQ. Trimming at the junction amounts to 7 bases on V and 6 bases on J, and the germline ends lie 16 bases apart. The cysteine opens and the phenylalanine closes a CDR3 of 15 amino acids. Only the CDR3 part of the read is kept: 45 bases, read in frame from the first base. The data were taken from a study of blood T cell repertoires in COVID-19 (dated by TCRdb to about 2020). Regarding the research as a whole: The collaborator samples originated in the United States, Italy and Spain and spanned the acute and convalescent phases of COVID-19. The repertoires were made available in a free public database intended to serve as a resource for research on the immune response to SARS-CoV-2. Samples were obtained from the ongoing ImmuneRACE study (first 160 participants) and from about 1,300 subjects provided by 6 global collaborators. Where available, HLA class I and class II types were taken from metadata supplied by the sample provider and were not determined by assay-based typing. The prospective study material was composed of cDNA or gDNA derived from T cells, B-cell-depleted T cells, or PBMCs. Nearly every sample came with metadata listing a de-identified subject ID, COVID-19 status, age in years and sex. The dataset comprised deeply sampled blood TCRbeta repertoires from subjects exposed to, actively infected with, or recovered from COVID-19.

What the study reported, not specific to this receptor: Clinical and demographic metadata were provided uncurated, with the amount varying by source and participant.

Enrolling through a virtual design, the prospective study's participants ranged in age from about 18 to 89 years and lived across about two dozen United States geographic areas. Cohort assignment in the prospective study relied on participant-reported clinical history from a screening survey and a study questionnaire. Each participant in the prospective study had whole blood, serum and a nasopharyngeal or oropharyngeal swab collected by mobile phlebotomists. Prospective study participants could optionally give additional blood draws and questionnaires over an approximately two-month period. Prospective study blood samples were shipped either frozen or at room temperature before DNA extraction. The immunoSEQ Assay, a bias-controlled multiplex PCR, was used to amplify TCRbeta CDR3 regions from genomic DNA. As for the original processing: Nucleated cell counts per sample were estimated from amplification of reference gene primers within the assay. Sequence reads were collapsed and filtered to measure the absolute abundance of every unique TCRbeta CDR3 rearrangement. For each sample, productive Simpson clonality was calculated as the square root of Simpson's diversity index over productive rearrangements. Not all clones reach the TCRdb copy of this immuneACCESS table, which keeps in-frame sequences only. Checked studies attribute under half of the gap to unresolved V genes and leave the rest unexplained. The V and J calls and the clone size are those of that table, but D and trimming were determined from the DNA. This sample holds roughly 250,000 clones; 86% were observed only once. The ten most abundant clones make up 3.3% of the sample.

Material: PBMCs or T cells enriched from blood (not recorded which). The TCR sequence derives from a woman aged 40 to 50 with acute COVID-19. The sequence is built from TRBV7-9 and TRBJ1-6, and possibly TRBD1, on 6 matching bases. At the DNA level, the sequence is TGTGCCAGCAAAATCACCGGGACACTTAATTCACCCCTCCACTTT. Its translation is CASKITGTLNSPLHF.